In its sample, the clone carrying this T cell receptor (beta chain) was seen a few times. There are 18 residues in the CDR3. The germline V gene has CDR1 LGHNA and CDR2 YSLEER. Trimming pared 4 bases from V and 0 bases from J, leaving 16 bases between. The data derive from a study of patients and donors after allogeneic stem cell transplantation. TCRdb called the RT-PCR reads again in MiXCR, with one record for every CDR3 protein. The table records some 960,000 distinct CDR3 sequences, more than 15% of them present only once. The sequence derives from a human donor who was either an allogeneic HSCT recipient or a stem cell or donor lymphocyte infusion donor (not recorded which). It is not recorded whose cells these are; they may come from a transplant donor. The sequenced sample consisted of blood, either unsorted or a sorted T cell fraction (not recorded which). The rearrangement joins TRBV4-3 to TRBJ2-6; D is tentatively TRBD1 or TRBD2 (6 bases each). CDR3 sequence reads: CASSPRKGGYSGANVLTF. The CDR3 nucleotides are TGCGCCAGCAGCCCCAGGAAGGGGGGATACTCTGGGGCCAACGTCCTGACTTTC.